The T cell receptor beta chain described here comes from a study of regulatory T cells in long-lasting Graves disease. The time point here: persistent/refractory GD, antithyroid drugs over 5 years with positive TRAb. PBMCs were the source of the RNA used for TCR sequencing. With 6 bases removed from V and 5 bases from J, the gap between germline ends came to 13 bases. CDR3 size: 13 residues. In germline, CDR1 is MNHEY, CDR2 SVGEGT. Comments on this clonotype: Given a much more abundant clone one base away, this may be a read error.

Building the TCR beta libraries relied on iRepertoire HTBI primers, and CDR3 regions underwent Arm-PCR. TCRdb fed the multiplex PCR reads into MiXCR, producing one record per CDR3 protein. The sample records 650,000 to 700,000 distinct CDR3 sequences, 25% to 35% being singletons. The sequencing used peripheral blood mononuclear cells (PBMCs), collected when the disease was refractory, from a patient treated with antithyroid drugs. The TCR sequence derives from a female donor with Graves disease. This chain joins TRBV6-2 or TRBV6-3 and TRBJ1-2, with D perhaps TRBD1 (5 bases). CDR3 sequence reads: CASRIDGGYGYTF. The CDR3 DNA is TGTGCCAGCAGGATCGACGGGGGTTATGGCTACACCTTC.